Shown below are 6 T cell receptor beta chains from a single sample sequenced in a study of blood T cells in healthy people across ages (dated by TCRdb to 2013 to 2016). Libraries came from 5' RACE. Instrument used: Illumina HiSeq 2500. A second roughly 6 to 12 cycle PCR used a sample-barcoded 5' primer and a J-beta primer mix. The public reads were reanalyzed by TCRdb: fastp trimming at Q25, MiXCR alignment, in-frame beta chains only. CDR3 protein duplicates are merged, each entry listing the most common genes and DNA. This sample is represented by about 1.4 million distinct CDR3 sequences; around 55% of them were singletons. The top ten hold about 6.7% of the sample. Input material: blood. These receptors were taken from a young man in good health.

This chain joins TRBV20-1 and TRBJ2-1, with 9 positions matching TRBD2. CDR1 DFQATT and CDR2 SNEGSKA come from the germline V gene (reference sequence). The CDR3 extends over 15 amino acids. The CDR3 nucleotides are TGCAGCCAAACTAGAGCGGGAGGCTCCTACAATGAGCAGTTCTTC. Encoded protein: CSQTRAGGSYNEQFF.

The chain links TRBV6-1 to TRBJ2-3; 12 positions match TRBD2. Germline CDR1 and CDR2: MNHNS and SASEGT. This CDR3 has 17 amino acids. Trimming took 4 bases from V and 5 from J; bases not matched to a gene: 10. CDR3 nucleotide sequence: TGTGCCAGCAGTGGTCGACGACTAGCGGGAGCGGAAGATACGCAGTATTTT. Its translation is CASSGRRLAGAEDTQYF.

The chain joins TRBV20-1 to TRBJ2-3, with D tentatively TRBD2 (6 bases). This CDR3 has 14 amino acids. CDR1 and CDR2 from the germline V gene are DFQATT and SNEGSKA (reference sequence). In DNA form, the CDR3 reads TGCAGCGCAGGAGGGCCCTTGAGCACAGATACGCAGTATTTT. Its translation is CSAGGPLSTDTQYF.

This clonotype has more than one count but fewer than ten. The chain joins TRBV9 to TRBJ1-2, with 9 bases lining up with TRBD1. Germline V CDR1 and CDR2: SGDLS, YYNGEE. This CDR3 is built from 16 residues. The ends lost 3 bases at V and 3 bases at J; junction bases unmatched: 9. CDR3 region: CASSANPRDRDYGYTF. The CDR3 coding sequence is TGTGCCAGCAGCGCCAATCCCCGGGACAGGGACTATGGCTACACCTTC.

This clonotype turned up a few times. The chain couples TRBV4-2 to TRBJ2-1; either TRBD1 or TRBD2 may supply D (5 bases each). There are 15 residues in the CDR3. Trimming took off 3 bases at V and 3 bases at J, with 12 bases between the two ends. Germline V gene data show CDR1 as LGHNA and CDR2 as YNFKEQ. CDR3 sequence reads: CASSHRDGNYNEQFF. CDR3 bases: TGTGCCAGCAGCCATCGGGACGGCAACTACAATGAGCAGTTCTTC.

This chain connects TRBV12-3 or TRBV12-4 to TRBJ1-4, with TRBD1 matching over 9 bases. The CDR3 has 16 amino acids. The trim removed 2 bases at V and 3 bases at J, leaving 4 bases unmatched. CDR3 nucleotides: TGTGCCAGCAGTTTAAGGACAGGGGCCGCTAATGAAAAACTGTTTTTT. It specifies CASSLRTGAANEKLFF.